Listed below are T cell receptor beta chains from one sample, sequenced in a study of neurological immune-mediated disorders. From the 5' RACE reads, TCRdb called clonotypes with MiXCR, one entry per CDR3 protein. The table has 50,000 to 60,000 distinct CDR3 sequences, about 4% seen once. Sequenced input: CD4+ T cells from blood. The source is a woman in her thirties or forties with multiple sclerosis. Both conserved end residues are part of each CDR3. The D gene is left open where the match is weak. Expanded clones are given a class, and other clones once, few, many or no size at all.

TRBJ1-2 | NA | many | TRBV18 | CASSPPGDRYTF | TGTGCCAGCTCACCACCGGGGGACCGCTACACCTTC
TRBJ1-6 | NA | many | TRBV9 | CASSPASAGSYSPLHF | TGTGCCAGCAGCCCCGCGTCGGCAGGGTCTTACTCACCCCTCCACTTT
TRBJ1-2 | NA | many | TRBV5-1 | CASSLAGYSSYTF | TGCGCCAGCAGCTTGGCGGGGTACTCCAGCTACACCTTC
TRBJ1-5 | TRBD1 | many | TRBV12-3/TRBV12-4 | CASSPGQGVEWQPQHF | TGTGCCAGCAGTCCAGGACAGGGGGTAGAATGGCAGCCCCAGCATTTT
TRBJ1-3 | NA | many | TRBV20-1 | CSASGATSGNTIYF | TGCAGTGCTAGCGGGGCGACGTCTGGAAACACCATATATTTT
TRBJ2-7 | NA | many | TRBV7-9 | CASSLDLTAQYF | TGTGCCAGCAGCTTAGATCTGACCGCGCAGTACTTC
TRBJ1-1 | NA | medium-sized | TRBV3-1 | CASSQFLSTEAFF | TGTGCCAGCAGCCAATTCCTAAGCACTGAAGCTTTCTTT
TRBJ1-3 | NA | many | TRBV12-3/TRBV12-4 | CASSFEATNTIYF | TGTGCCAGCAGTTTTGAAGCGACAAACACCATATATTTT
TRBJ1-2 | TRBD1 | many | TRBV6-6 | CASSYSTTRTGTGYNYGYTF | TGTGCCAGCAGTTACTCTACTACTCGAACCGGGACAGGGTATAACTATGGCTACACCTTC
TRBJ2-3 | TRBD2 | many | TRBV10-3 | CAISDPRGGGTDTQYF | TGTGCCATCAGTGACCCCCGCGGGGGGGGGACAGATACGCAGTATTTT
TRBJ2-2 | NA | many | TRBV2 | CASSVAGELFF | TGTGCCAGCAGTGTCGCCGGGGAGCTGTTTTTT
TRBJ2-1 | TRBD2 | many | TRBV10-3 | CAIKRDRNEQFF | TGTGCCATCAAGCGGGATCGGAATGAGCAGTTCTTC
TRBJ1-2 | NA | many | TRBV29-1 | CSVGGYTF | TGCAGCGTAGGAGGCTACACCTTC
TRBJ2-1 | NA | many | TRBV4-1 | CASSQPSRGKIYNEQFF | TGCGCCAGCAGCCAACCATCACGGGGCAAAATCTACAATGAGCAGTTCTTC
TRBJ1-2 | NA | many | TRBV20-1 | CSALRTANYGYTF | TGCAGTGCTCTCAGGACAGCAAACTATGGCTACACCTTC
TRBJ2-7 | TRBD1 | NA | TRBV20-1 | CSARDLDRGHEQYF | TGCAGTGCTAGAGATCTGGACAGGGGGCACGAGCAGTACTTC
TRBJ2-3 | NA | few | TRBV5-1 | CASSLGIDTQYF | TGCGCCAGCAGCTTGGGAATAGATACGCAGTATTTT
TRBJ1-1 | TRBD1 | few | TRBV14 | CASSPRQGGDTEAFF | TGTGCCAGCAGCCCCAGACAGGGGGGGGACACTGAAGCTTTCTTT
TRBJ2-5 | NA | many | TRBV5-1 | CASSLRGQETQYF | TGCGCCAGCAGCTTAAGGGGGCAAGAGACCCAGTACTTC
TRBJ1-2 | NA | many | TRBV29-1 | CSVAGGGGYTF | TGCAGCGTTGCTGGGGGCGGTGGCTACACCTTC
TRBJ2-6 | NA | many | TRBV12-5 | CASGLVLARVPGPFSASGANVLTF | TGTGCTAGTGGTTTGGTACTTGCGAGGGTTCCGGGACCCTTTAGCGCATCTGGGGCCAACGTCCTGACTTTC
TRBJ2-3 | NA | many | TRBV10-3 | CAIKTSSTDTQYF | TGTGCCATCAAGACCTCTAGCACAGATACGCAGTATTTT
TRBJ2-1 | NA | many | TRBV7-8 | CASSLDSLSAGREQFF | TGTGCCAGCAGCTTAGATTCCCTTTCGGCGGGGCGGGAGCAGTTCTTC
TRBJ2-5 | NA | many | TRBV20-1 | CSAHRQQETQYF | TGCAGTGCTCATCGACAACAAGAGACCCAGTACTTC
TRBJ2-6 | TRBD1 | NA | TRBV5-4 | CASSSSTGGRGANVLTF | TGTGCCAGCAGCTCGTCGACAGGGGGGCGTGGGGCCAACGTCCTGACTTTC
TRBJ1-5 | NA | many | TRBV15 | CATSRDNQPQHF | TGTGCCACCAGCAGAGACAATCAGCCCCAGCATTTT
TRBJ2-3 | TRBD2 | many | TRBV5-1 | CASSLGLAGGPDTQYF | TGCGCCAGCAGTTTAGGACTAGCGGGGGGGCCAGATACGCAGTATTTT
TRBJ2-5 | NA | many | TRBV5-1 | CASSFGTPQVQYF | TGCGCCAGCAGCTTCGGGACTCCCCAGGTCCAGTACTTC
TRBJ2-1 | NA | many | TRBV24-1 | CATSDWRGPRAPGLYNEQFF | TGTGCCACCAGTGACTGGCGGGGGCCCCGGGCCCCAGGGCTATACAATGAGCAGTTCTTC
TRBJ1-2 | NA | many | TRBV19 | CASSAASGMVSYTF | TGTGCCAGTAGTGCGGCGTCCGGGATGGTGAGCTACACCTTC
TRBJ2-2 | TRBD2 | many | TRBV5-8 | CASSRMTSGGARELFF | TGTGCCAGCAGCCGTATGACTAGCGGGGGGGCCCGGGAGCTGTTTTTT
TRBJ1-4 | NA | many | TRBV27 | CASSLFGVGTSTSEKLFF | TGTGCCAGCAGTTTATTCGGGGTCGGGACAAGTACCAGTGAAAAACTGTTTTTT
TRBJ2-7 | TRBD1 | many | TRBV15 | CATSRALGTGPYEQYF | TGTGCCACCAGCAGAGCTCTGGGGACAGGGCCTTACGAGCAGTACTTC
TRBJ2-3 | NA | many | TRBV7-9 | CASSLGADTQYF | TGTGCCAGCAGCTTAGGCGCAGATACGCAGTATTTT
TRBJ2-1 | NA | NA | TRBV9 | CASSPGRQAIGHEQFF | TGTGCCAGCAGCCCCGGGCGACAAGCCATTGGCCATGAACAGTTCTTC
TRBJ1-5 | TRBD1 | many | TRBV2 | CASSEGTGGYQPQHF | TGTGCCAGCAGTGAGGGCACAGGGGGTTATCAGCCCCAGCATTTT
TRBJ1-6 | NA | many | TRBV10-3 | CASSSSYNSPLHF | TGTGCCAGCTCTAGCTCCTATAATTCACCCCTCCACTTT
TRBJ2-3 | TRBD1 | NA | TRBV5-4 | CASSSGQGGDTQYF | TGTGCCAGCAGCTCGGGACAGGGGGGAGATACGCAGTATTTT
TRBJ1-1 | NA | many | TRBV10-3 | CAISGGVNTEAFF | TGTGCCATCAGTGGGGGCGTGAACACTGAAGCTTTCTTT
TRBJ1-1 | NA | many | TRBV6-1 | CASTNRGIAEAFF | TGTGCCAGCACCAACCGAGGGATCGCTGAAGCTTTCTTT
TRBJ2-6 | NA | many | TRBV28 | CASGVISGANVLTF | TGTGCCAGCGGAGTAATCTCTGGGGCCAACGTCCTGACTTTC
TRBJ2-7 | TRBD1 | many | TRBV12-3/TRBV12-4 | CASSSGQGSYEQYF | TGTGCCAGCAGTTCGGGACAGGGGTCCTACGAGCAGTACTTC
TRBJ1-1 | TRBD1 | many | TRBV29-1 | CSVEWTGGTEAFF | TGCAGCGTTGAATGGACAGGGGGGACTGAAGCTTTCTTT
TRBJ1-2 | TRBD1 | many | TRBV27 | CASSVGQGSYGYTF | TGTGCCAGCAGTGTCGGACAGGGTTCCTATGGCTACACCTTC
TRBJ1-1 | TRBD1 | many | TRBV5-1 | CASSLVGTGRTEAFF | TGCGCCAGCAGCTTGGTCGGGACAGGCAGGACTGAAGCTTTCTTT